A single sample gave rise to the 22 T cell receptor beta chains below, sequenced in a study of cytomegalovirus exposure and HLA in healthy donors. This PCR relied on a set of 60 Vbeta primers and 13 Jbeta primers. The data were produced by immunoSEQ multiplex PCR, yet TCRdb's version contains in-frame clones alone and is incomplete. The table has around 200,000 clones, 81% seen once. The sequenced material came from PBMCs. Receptors originate from a man aged 50 to 59 in good health and CMV-seronegative.

About this clone: A junction end diverges from the germline sequence, so it may reflect a read error. The chain recombines TRBV11-2 with TRBJ2-1, with 10 positions matching TRBD2. Germline CDR1 SGHAT, CDR2 FQNNGV. The CDR3 loop spans 15 amino acids. CDR3: CASSLAGGPYNEQFF. The CDR3 nucleotides read TGTGCCAGCAGTTTAGCGGGGGGACCCTACAATGAGCAGTTCTTC.

This rearrangement joins TRBV25-1 to TRBJ2-3; D gene ambiguous. This CDR3 is built from 12 residues. Germline CDR1 and CDR2: MGHDK and SYGVNS. Trimming left V 3 bases short and J 4 bases short, with 5 bases between. The CDR3 region is CASSDVSDTQYF. CDR3 nucleotide sequence: TGTGCCAGCAGTGATGTCTCAGATACGCAGTATTTT.

This rearrangement joins TRBV9 to TRBJ2-2, with D perhaps matching TRBD2 (6 bases). V lost 4 bases, J lost 3 bases, and 13 bases lay in between. This CDR3 has 15 residues. CDR1 and CDR2 (germline): SGDLS, YYNGEE. The chain's CDR3 is CASSTRDSYTGELFF. CDR3 in DNA: TGTGCCAGCAGCACCCGGGACTCCTACACCGGGGAGCTGTTTTTT.

The J gene is TRBJ1-1, the V gene TRBV9, with 9 bases aligning to TRBD1. The J segment lost 4 bases and the V segment lost 0 bases, leaving 16 bases of the junction unmatched. Germline V gene lookup returns CDR1 SGDLS and CDR2 YYNGEE. The CDR3 sequence is 19 residues long. For the CDR3, the DNA is TGTGCCAGCAGCGTAGGTTATCCCGGGACAGGGAATCAAGGCACTGAAGCTTTCTTT. It yields the protein CASSVGYPGTGNQGTEAFF.

The chain employs TRBV7-2 and TRBJ1-2; no clear D gene. V was pared by 3 bases and J by 4 bases, with 6 bases between. Germline CDR1 and CDR2: SGHTA and FQGNSA. CDR3 length: 12 residues. The CDR3 protein is CASSLRVYGYTF. The DNA of the CDR3 is TGTGCCAGCAGCTTGCGGGTCTATGGCTACACCTTC.

The chain combines TRBV30 with TRBJ1-2; a possible D gene is TRBD1 (6 bases). The length of the CDR3 is 12 residues. The V gene's germline CDR1 is GTSNPN and CDR2 SVGIG (reference sequence). The germline V and J ends were trimmed by 4 bases and 4 bases, with 10 bases remaining between them. The CDR3 bases are TGTGCCTGGACCGAGGACAGCTATGGCTACACCTTC. This encodes CAWTEDSYGYTF.

The J gene is TRBJ1-5, the V gene TRBV18; TRBD1 aligns across 7 bases. CDR3 length: 15 residues. Germline CDR1 and CDR2: KGHSH and LQKENI. Germline trimming cut 6 bases from V and 4 bases from J; bases unmatched to any gene: 9. CDR3 loop: CASSLYTGVNQPQHF. The CDR3 DNA is TGTGCCAGCTCCCTCTACACAGGGGTGAATCAGCCCCAGCATTTT.

The V and J genes are TRBV6-5 and TRBJ1-1, with 8 bases lining up with TRBD1. Looked up from germline, CDR1 is MNHEY and CDR2 is SVGAGI. CDR3 length equals 14 residues. V shed 5 bases and J 8 bases; nucleotides not matched to a gene: 10. The DNA for the CDR3 is TGTGCCAGCAGTGATCCGGGACAGGTACGAGAAGCTTTCTTT. It yields the protein CASSDPGQVREAFF.

Comments on this clone: A junction end diverges from the germline sequence, so it may reflect a read error. The rearrangement links TRBV7-9 to TRBJ2-1; D ambiguous. Germline V lookup: CDR1 SEHNR, CDR2 FQNEAQ (reference sequence). CDR3 size: 16 residues. The CDR3 nucleotides are TGTTCCAGCAGCCCTACGGAAAGGAGACCTTTTAATGAGCAGTTCTTC. It translates to CSSSPTERRPFNEQFF.

The chain recombines TRBV10-3 with TRBJ2-2; TRBD1 matches at 7 bases. Unmatched junction bases numbered 6, after V lost 6 bases and J lost 5 bases. Germline CDR1 ENHRY, CDR2 SYGVKD. The CDR3 loop spans 14 amino acids. The CDR3 protein is CAIRKTGSTGELFF. The CDR3 DNA follows: TGTGCCATCAGAAAGACAGGGTCGACCGGGGAGCTGTTTTTT.

This chain uses TRBV6-5 with TRBJ1-6; possibly TRBD1 for D (6 bases). CDR1 is MNHEY and CDR2 is SVGAGI in the germline V gene. The CDR3 loop spans 13 amino acids. V was cut by 1 base and J by 13 bases, with 11 bases left in between. For the CDR3, the DNA is TGTGCCAGCAGTTACTGGACAGAATCTCCCCTCCACTTT. Its translation is CASSYWTESPLHF.

The rearrangement links TRBV19 to TRBJ1-5; tentatively, D is TRBD1 (6 bases). This CDR3 has 15 amino acids. The V gene's germline CDR1 is LNHDA and CDR2 SQIVND (reference sequence). The V end lost 6 bases, the J end lost 4 bases, and 16 bases lay between the germline ends. The CDR3, as DNA: TGTGCCAGTAGGATTGGGCGGGGGCAAAATCAGCCCCAGCATTTT. As protein: CASRIGRGQNQPQHF.

The V and J genes are TRBV29-1 and TRBJ1-2; no definite D call. CDR1 SQVTM and CDR2 ANQGSEA come from the germline V gene. The CDR3 loop spans 14 amino acids. Deletions cut 2 bases from V and 4 bases from J, with 14 bases between. The DNA for the CDR3 is TGCAGCGTTGAATTGGGAGGACGGGGCTATGGCTACACCTTC. This encodes CSVELGGRGYGYTF.

This sequence joins TRBV2 and TRBJ1-1; D remains unclear. Trimming left V 6 bases short and J 4 bases short, with 15 bases between. The V gene's germline CDR1 is SNHLY and CDR2 FYNNEI. This CDR3 has 14 residues. The CDR3 DNA is TGTGCCAGCAGGGCTGAACGGGGTCTCACTGAAGCTTTCTTT. It specifies CASRAERGLTEAFF. The whole variable domain, remainder taken from reference TRBV2 and TRBJ1-1, is EPEVTQTPSHQVTQMGQEVILRCVPISNHLYFYWYRQILGQKVEFLVSFYNNEISEKSEIFDDQFSVERPDGSNFTLKIRSTKLEDSAMYFCASRAERGLTEAFFGQGTRLTVV.

This clone was counted a few times. V is TRBV9 and J is TRBJ1-2; D remains ambiguous. Trimming cost V 3 bases and J 7 bases, with 7 bases left between them. The CDR3 is 11 residues long. Germline values: CDR1 SGDLS, CDR2 YYNGEE. The CDR3 is CASSDSFGYTF. DNA for the CDR3: TGTGCCAGCAGCGACAGCTTTGGCTACACCTTC.

V gene TRBV9 combines with J gene TRBJ2-1, with TRBD2 matching over 11 bases. CDR1 and CDR2 (germline): SGDLS, YYNGEE. Trimming took 4 bases from V and 10 from J; bases not matched to a gene: 19. The CDR3 consists of 18 residues. This CDR3 is CASSPGDSFSGGAGEQFF. CDR3 bases: TGTGCCAGCAGCCCCGGGGATTCCTTTAGCGGGGGGGCCGGAGAGCAGTTCTTC.

The V and J genes are TRBV15 and TRBJ1-5; TRBD1 might be the D (6 bases). CDR1 is LNHNV, CDR2 YYDKDF, per germline (reference sequence). The V end was cut by 5 bases, the J end by 6 bases, with 17 bases between. The CDR3 covers 15 residues. CDR3 protein: CATSGDYRVGQPQHF. CDR3 DNA: TGTGCCACCAGCGGTGACTACAGGGTGGGTCAGCCCCAGCATTTT. The entire variable domain, with the rest obtained from reference TRBV15 and TRBJ1-5, is as follows: DAMVIQNPRYQVTQFGKPVTLSCSQTLNHNVMYWYQQKSSQAPKLLFHYYDKDFNNEADTPDNFQSRRPNTSFCFLDIRSPGLGDTAMYLCATSGDYRVGQPQHFGDGTRLSIL.

CDR3 in amino acids: CASSQEEDRGHEQYF. CDR3 coding DNA: TGCGCCAGCAGCCAAGAAGAGGACAGAGGCCACGAGCAGTACTTC. J is TRBJ2-7 and V is TRBV4-1; perhaps TRBD1 as D (6 bases). The germline CDR1 and CDR2 sequences are MGHRA and YSYEKL. With 0 bases removed from V and 5 bases from J, the gap between germline ends came to 14 bases. This CDR3 contains 15 residues.

V is TRBV27 and J is TRBJ1-6; D possibly corresponds to TRBD1 (6 bases). The ends were cut back, 3 bases at V and 5 bases at J, with 14 bases in the middle. The CDR3 covers 16 residues. Germline V CDR1 and CDR2: MNHEY, SMNVEV (reference sequence). CDR3 loop: CASSFSWTANNSPLHF. The CDR3 region has the DNA TGTGCCAGCAGTTTTTCTTGGACAGCCAATAATTCACCCCTCCACTTT.

Points on this clone: Germline and junction disagree at one end, which may indicate a read error. The CDR3 region has the DNA TGTGCCAGCAGGGGAACAGGGGGCAAACAGCCCCAGCATTTT. It encodes CASRGTGGKQPQHF. This chain joins TRBV2 and TRBJ1-5; 9 bases align to TRBD1. The CDR3 spans 14 residues. Germline lookup yields CDR1 SNHLY and CDR2 FYNNEI.

The chain combines TRBV7-8 with TRBJ2-7, with TRBD1 matching 11 bases. The V and J ends lost 4 bases and 7 bases, in that order; junction bases with no gene match: 9. Germline values: CDR1 SGHVS, CDR2 FQNEAQ. CDR3 size: 15 residues. CDR3 amino acids: CASSSPDRGRSEQYF. Here the CDR3 DNA reads TGTGCCAGCAGCTCCCCGGACAGGGGGCGATCGGAGCAGTACTTC.

The chain employs TRBV7-2 and TRBJ2-3; maybe TRBD2 (5 bases). V lost 2 bases and J 5 bases, leaving 17 bases between the germline ends. From germline, CDR1 is SGHTA and CDR2 FQGNSA. The CDR3 has 16 amino acids. The CDR3 DNA follows: TGTGCCAGCAGCTTATTCGGGGTCCGCGTGGAAGATACGCAGTATTTT. Translating gives CASSLFGVRVEDTQYF.